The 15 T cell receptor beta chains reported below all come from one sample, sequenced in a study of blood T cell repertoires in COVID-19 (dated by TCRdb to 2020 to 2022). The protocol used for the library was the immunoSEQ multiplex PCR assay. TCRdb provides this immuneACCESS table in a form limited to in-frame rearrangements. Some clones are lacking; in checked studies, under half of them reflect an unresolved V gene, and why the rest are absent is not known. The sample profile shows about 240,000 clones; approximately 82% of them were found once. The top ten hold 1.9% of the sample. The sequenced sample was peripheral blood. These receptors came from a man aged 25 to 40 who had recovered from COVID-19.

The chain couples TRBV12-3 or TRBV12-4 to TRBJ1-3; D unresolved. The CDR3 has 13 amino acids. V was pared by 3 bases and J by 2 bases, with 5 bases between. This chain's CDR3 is CASSLSTGNTIYF. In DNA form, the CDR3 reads TGTGCCAGCAGTTTGAGTACTGGAAACACCATATATTTT.

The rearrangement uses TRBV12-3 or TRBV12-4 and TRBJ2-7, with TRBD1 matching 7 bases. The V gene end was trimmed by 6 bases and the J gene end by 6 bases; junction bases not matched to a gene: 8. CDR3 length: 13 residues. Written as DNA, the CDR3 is TGTGCCAGCAGCCCGGGACAGTACATCGAGCAGTACTTC. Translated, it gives CASSPGQYIEQYF.

The DNA for the CDR3 is TGTGCCAGCTCAACTCAGGGGGATCAGCCCCAGCATTTT. This gives the protein CASSTQGDQPQHF. The genes are TRBV18 and TRBJ1-5; TRBD1 agrees at 7 bases. Germline trimming cut 5 bases from V and 5 bases from J; bases unmatched to any gene: 3. The CDR3 is 13 residues long. Germline values: CDR1 KGHSH, CDR2 LQKENI.

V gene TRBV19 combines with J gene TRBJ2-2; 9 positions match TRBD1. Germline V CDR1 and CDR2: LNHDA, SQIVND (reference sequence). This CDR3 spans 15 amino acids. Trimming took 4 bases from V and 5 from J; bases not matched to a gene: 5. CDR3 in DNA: TGTGCCAGTAGTACACGACAGGGGGTTACCGGGGAGCTGTTTTTT. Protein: CASSTRQGVTGELFF.

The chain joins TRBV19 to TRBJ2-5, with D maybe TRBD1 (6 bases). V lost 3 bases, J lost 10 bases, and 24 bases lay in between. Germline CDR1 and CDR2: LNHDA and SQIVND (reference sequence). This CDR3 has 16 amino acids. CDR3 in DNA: TGTGCCAGTAGTATCAGGGGCAGAGGGCAATCTTCTGGCCAGTACTTC. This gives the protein CASSIRGRGQSSGQYF.

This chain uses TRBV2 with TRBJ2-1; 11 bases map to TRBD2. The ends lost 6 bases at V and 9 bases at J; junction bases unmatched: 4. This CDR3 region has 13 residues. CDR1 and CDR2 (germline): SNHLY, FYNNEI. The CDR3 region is CASSLTSGGEQFF. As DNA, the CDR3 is TGTGCCAGCAGCCTTACTAGCGGGGGTGAGCAGTTCTTC.

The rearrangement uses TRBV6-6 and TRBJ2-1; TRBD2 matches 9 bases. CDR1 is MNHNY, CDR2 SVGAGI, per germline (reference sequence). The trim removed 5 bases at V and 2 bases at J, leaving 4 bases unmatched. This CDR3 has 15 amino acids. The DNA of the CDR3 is TGTGCCAGCAGTACCCGACTAGCGGCCTACAATGAGCAGTTCTTC. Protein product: CASSTRLAAYNEQFF.

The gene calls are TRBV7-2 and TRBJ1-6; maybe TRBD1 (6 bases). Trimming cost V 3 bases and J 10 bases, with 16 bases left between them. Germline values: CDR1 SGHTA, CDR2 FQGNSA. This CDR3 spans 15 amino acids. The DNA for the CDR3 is TGTGCCAGCAGCTTGAAATACAGGGTCTCCTCACCCCTCCACTTT. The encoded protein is CASSLKYRVSSPLHF.

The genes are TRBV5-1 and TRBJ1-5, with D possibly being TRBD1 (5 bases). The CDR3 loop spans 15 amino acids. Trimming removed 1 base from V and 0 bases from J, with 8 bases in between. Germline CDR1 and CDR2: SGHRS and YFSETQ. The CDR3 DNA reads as TGCGCCAGCAGCTTGAGACAGTTTAGCAATCAGCCCCAGCATTTT. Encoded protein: CASSLRQFSNQPQHF.

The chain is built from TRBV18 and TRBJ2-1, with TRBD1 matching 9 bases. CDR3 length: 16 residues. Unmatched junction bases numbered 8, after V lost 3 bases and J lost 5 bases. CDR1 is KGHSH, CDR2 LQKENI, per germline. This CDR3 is CASSPPGQGPNNEQFF. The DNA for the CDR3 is TGTGCCAGCTCACCCCCGGGACAGGGTCCAAACAATGAGCAGTTCTTC.

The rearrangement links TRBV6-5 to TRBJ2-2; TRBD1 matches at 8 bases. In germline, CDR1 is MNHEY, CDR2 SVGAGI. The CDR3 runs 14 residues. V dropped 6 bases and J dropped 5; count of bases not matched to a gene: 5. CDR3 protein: CASRLDRGTGELFF. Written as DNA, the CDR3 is TGTGCCAGCAGACTCGACAGGGGAACCGGGGAGCTGTTTTTT.

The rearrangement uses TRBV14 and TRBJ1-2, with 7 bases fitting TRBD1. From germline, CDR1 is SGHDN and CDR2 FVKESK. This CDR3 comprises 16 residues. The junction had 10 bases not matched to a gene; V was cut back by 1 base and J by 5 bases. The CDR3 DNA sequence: TGTGCCAGCAGCCAAGTCCCTAGACAGGGTATTTATGGCTACACCTTC. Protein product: CASSQVPRQGIYGYTF.

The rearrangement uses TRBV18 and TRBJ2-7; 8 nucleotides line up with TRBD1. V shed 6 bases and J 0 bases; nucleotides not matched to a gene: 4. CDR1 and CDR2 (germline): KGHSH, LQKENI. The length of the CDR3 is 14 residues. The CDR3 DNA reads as TGTGCCAGCTCTATCGGGACAGGCTCCTACGAGCAGTACGTC. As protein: CASSIGTGSYEQYV.

CDR3 sequence (DNA): TGTGCCAGCTCACCACGGGGTGTGGGGGCATCTAACTATGGCTACACCTTC. It encodes CASSPRGVGASNYGYTF. The chain carries TRBV18 and TRBJ1-2, with a possible D match to TRBD1 (6 bases). Looked up from germline, CDR1 is KGHSH and CDR2 is LQKENI. The length of the CDR3 is 17 residues. V shed 1 base and J shed 0 bases, with 15 bases lying between them.

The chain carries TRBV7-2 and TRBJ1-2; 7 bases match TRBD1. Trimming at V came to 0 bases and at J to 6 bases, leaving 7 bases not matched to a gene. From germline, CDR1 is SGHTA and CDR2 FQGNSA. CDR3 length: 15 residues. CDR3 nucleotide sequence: TGTGCCAGCAGCTTAGCCCACCCACAGGGGCATGGCTACACCTTC. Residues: CASSLAHPQGHGYTF.